The 13 T cell receptor beta chains listed next were all sequenced from one sample in a study of blood T cell repertoires in COVID-19. This table comes from immunoSEQ multiplex PCR, and its TCRdb copy is limited to in-frame clones, with some not included. The table lists about 300,000 clones, over 75% of them singletons. Material: peripheral blood. Receptors originate from a human donor in a cohort sampled during active COVID-19.

This chain connects TRBV18 to TRBJ1-2; 7 nucleotides align to TRBD1. CDR1 and CDR2 (germline): KGHSH, LQKENI. This CDR3 has 14 residues. J was trimmed by 8 bases and V by 3 bases; bases with no gene match: 9. The CDR3: CASSPLDRERGYTF. For the CDR3, the DNA is TGTGCCAGCTCACCGCTCGACAGGGAACGGGGCTACACCTTC.

The genes are TRBV7-2 and TRBJ2-2; 16 nucleotides line up with TRBD2. Per the germline V gene, CDR1 is SGHTA and CDR2 is FQGNSA. CDR3 size: 18 residues. The J segment lost 5 bases and the V segment lost 5 bases, leaving 8 bases of the junction unmatched. The CDR3 is CASSRSGLAGGRTGELFF. The CDR3 nucleotides are TGTGCCAGCAGCCGTTCGGGACTAGCGGGAGGGAGGACCGGGGAGCTGTTTTTT.

The CDR3 bases are TGTGCCAGCTCACCGGACTCACAGAGTGCAACTAATGAAAAACTGTTTTTT. It is translated as CASSPDSQSATNEKLFF. The rearrangement uses TRBV18 and TRBJ1-4; D remains ambiguous. The V end lost 3 bases, the J end lost 0 bases, and 14 bases lay between the germline ends. Per germline, CDR1 KGHSH and CDR2 LQKENI. The CDR3 spans 17 residues.

The chain joins TRBV6-4 to TRBJ2-1; D possibly corresponds to TRBD1 (6 bases). This CDR3 comprises 12 residues. Germline-derived CDR1 and CDR2 are MRHNA and SNTAGT. Trimming took off 8 bases at V and 10 bases at J, with 15 bases between the two ends. CDR3 nucleotides: TGTGCCAGCTGTCAGGGGTGGGGGGAGCAGTTCTTC. Protein: CASCQGWGEQFF.

The gene calls are TRBV7-9 and TRBJ2-3; TRBD2 might be the D (6 bases). V lost 2 bases and J lost 7, with 16 bases in between. The germline V gene encodes CDR1 SEHNR and CDR2 FQNEAQ (reference sequence). There are 15 residues in the CDR3. DNA of the CDR3: TGTGCCAGCAGCTTACAGTCGGCGGGACTTAATACGCAGTATTTT. Translation: CASSLQSAGLNTQYF. The entire variable domain, with the rest obtained from reference TRBV7-9 and TRBJ2-3, is as follows: DTGVSQNPRHKITKRGQNVTFRCDPISEHNRLYWYRQTLGQGPEFLTYFQNEAQLEKSRLLSDRFSAERPKGSFSTLEIQRTEQGDSAMYLCASSLQSAGLNTQYFGPGTRLTVL.

The V gene is TRBV21-1, the J gene TRBJ2-7; the DNA was not used to check the table's D call, TRBD1. TRBV21-1 is marked as a pseudogene. CDR3 size: 11 residues. This chain's CDR3 is CASRRRGEQYF. The CDR3, as DNA: TGTGCCAGCAGACGCAGGGGCGAGCAGTACTTC.

The J gene is TRBJ1-2, the V gene TRBV29-1; TRBD1 matches 7 bases. Germline V gene sequence: CDR1 SQVTM, CDR2 ANQGSEA. The J segment lost 9 bases and the V segment lost 3 bases, leaving 16 bases of the junction unmatched. This CDR3 spans 15 amino acids. The CDR3 reads CSVDQGVRGSVRYTF. CDR3 nucleotides: TGCAGCGTTGACCAGGGGGTGAGGGGAAGCGTTCGCTACACCTTC.

The chain has TRBV28 and TRBJ2-7; D possibly corresponds to TRBD2 (6 bases). V was cut by 8 bases and J by 4 bases, with 15 bases left in between. Germline V CDR1 and CDR2: MDHEN, SYDVKM. The CDR3 consists of 13 residues. CDR3 region: CASSQGGIYEQYF. The CDR3 DNA sequence: TGTGCCAGCTCCCAGGGAGGAATATACGAGCAGTACTTC.

The V and J genes are TRBV20-1 and TRBJ1-2, with TRBD1 matching over 7 bases. Trimming cost V 7 bases and J 3 bases; bases outside gene matches: 2. CDR1 is DFQATT, CDR2 SNEGSKA, per germline (reference sequence). The CDR3 is 11 residues long. The DNA for the CDR3 is TGCAGTGTAACAGGGGACTATGGCTACACCTTC. It yields the protein CSVTGDYGYTF.

The V call is TRBV5-3, the J call TRBJ2-3; 8 bases fit TRBD2. TRBV5-3 is an ORF for which the function is uncertain. The CDR3 has 18 residues. V lost 2 bases, J lost 1 base, and 12 bases stayed unmatched. CDR3 protein: CARSLPRRAGERTDTQYF. The CDR3 bases are TGTGCCAGAAGCTTACCTCGACGAGCGGGAGAACGCACAGATACGCAGTATTTT.

This clone has only one observation. This chain joins TRBV10-3 and TRBJ2-1; D unclear. This CDR3 region has 13 residues. Germline values: CDR1 ENHRY, CDR2 SYGVKD. The germline V and J ends were trimmed by 3 bases and 6 bases, with 9 bases remaining between them. For the CDR3, the DNA is TGTGCCATCAGTGAATCTAGTTCCAATGAGCAGTTCTTC. It specifies CAISESSSNEQFF.

This clone turned up a few times. V and J are TRBV29-1 and TRBJ1-1, with 7 nucleotides matching TRBD1. Germline CDR1 SQVTM, CDR2 ANQGSEA. V shed 6 bases, J shed 10 bases, and the junction held 8 bases outside the gene matches. This CDR3 comprises 11 residues. In DNA form, the CDR3 reads TGCAGCGTGCTTGACAGGGAAATAGCTTTCTTT. This sequence encodes CSVLDREIAFF.

The chain recombines TRBV5-1 with TRBJ2-3; a possible D gene is TRBD2 (5 bases). The CDR3 has 13 residues. Deletions cut 2 bases from V and 10 bases from J, with 14 bases between. Per the germline V gene, CDR1 is SGHRS and CDR2 is YFSETQ. CDR3 DNA sequence: TGCGCCAGCAGCTTCGGAGGAACGGATGCGCAGTATTTT. It encodes CASSFGGTDAQYF.